A selection of T cell receptor beta chains follows, all from one sample in a study of cytomegalovirus exposure and HLA in healthy donors. Libraries were prepared by immunoSEQ multiplex PCR; TCRdb keeps only in-frame clonotypes and omits some of them. Here the sample spans approximately 100,000 clones, roughly 70% being singletons. Sequencing used PBMCs. The receptors derive from a woman younger than 35 in good health and CMV-seropositive. CDR3s include the opening cysteine and the closing phenylalanine or tryptophan. The order of the fields is D gene, J gene, V gene, clone size, CDR3 length, CDR3 protein, CDR3 DNA. A D gene is named only where the DNA matches it firmly. For some rows the clone size is stated as once, few or many, or as a class when expanded; others skip it.

TRBD1 | TRBJ2-1 | TRBV18 | once | 15 | CASSPGQGDLFEQFF | TGTGCCAGCTCCCCAGGACAGGGAGACCTTTTTGAGCAGTTCTTC
TRBD2 | TRBJ2-1 | TRBV6-4 | few | 15 | CASSETSGRAGEQFF | TGTGCCAGCAGTGAAACTAGCGGGAGGGCCGGGGAGCAGTTCTTC
. | TRBJ2-5 | TRBV7-2 | few | 13 | CASSSTREETQYF | TGTGCCAGCAGCTCCACGCGGGAAGAGACCCAGTACTTC
TRBD2 | TRBJ2-7 | TRBV7-2 | . | 15 | CASSPGLAGTYEQYF | TGTGCCAGCAGCCCGGGACTAGCGGGAACATACGAGCAGTACTTC
TRBD2 | TRBJ2-3 | TRBV5-4 | . | 18 | CASSLEWTSGRAGDTQYF | TGTGCCAGCAGCTTGGAGTGGACTAGCGGGAGGGCCGGGGATACGCAGTATTTT
TRBD2 | TRBJ2-7 | TRBV4-1 | . | 17 | CASSQGRLAVPSYEQYF | TGCGCCAGCAGCCAAGGGAGACTAGCGGTCCCCTCCTACGAGCAGTACTTC
. | TRBJ2-7 | TRBV29-1 | once | 11 | CSVDYLGEQYF | TGCAGCGTTGACTATCTCGGCGAGCAGTACTTC
TRBD1 | TRBJ1-4 | TRBV6-5 | few | 15 | CASSGAQGDSEKLFF | TGTGCCAGCAGTGGGGCACAGGGGGATTCTGAAAAACTGTTTTTT
TRBD1 | TRBJ1-2 | TRBV28 | . | 15 | CASSFSHRTGTGYTF | TGTGCCAGCAGTTTCTCCCACCGGACAGGGACCGGCTACACCTTC
. | TRBJ2-5 | TRBV4-1 | . | 13 | CASSQWQGETQYF | TGCGCCAGCAGCCAGTGGCAGGGCGAGACCCAGTACTTC